The TCR beta chain described here comes from a study of blood T cell repertoires in COVID-19. The CDR3 is 10 amino acids. Trimming at V came to 7 bases and at J to 7 bases, leaving 1 base not matched to a gene. The method was immunoSEQ multiplex PCR; TCRdb's version includes in-frame clones alone and lacks a portion of them. The sample contains roughly 150,000 clones, over 80% of which appear only once. Cohort assignment relied on participant-reported clinical history. The sequence was collected from a man aged 65 to 79 who had been exposed to COVID-19. Sequences were obtained from PBMCs or T cells enriched from blood (not recorded which). The rearrangement links TRBV12-3 or TRBV12-4 to TRBJ2-7; 7 bases match TRBD2. The CDR3 here is CASKGGEQYF. The CDR3 DNA sequence: TGTGCCAGCAAGGGAGGGGAGCAGTACTTC.